This entry features one T cell receptor beta chain sequence. Its cognate antigen is unknown. The protocol was immunoSEQ multiplex PCR, while the TCRdb copy is restricted to in-frame clones and leaves out a portion. This sample has about 88,000 clones, with approximately 89% found just once. Germline V gene lookup returns CDR1 SGHRS and CDR2 YFSETQ. The CDR3 length is 15 residues. V gave up 4 bases and J gave up 8 bases, with 21 bases separating them. The sample belongs to a study of graft-versus-host responses after intestinal transplantation. For the study at large: The whole recipient group had anti-thymocyte globulin induction followed by tacrolimus and steroids for two to four years. Notes on the study in general: With peak circulating GvH clone levels came an association with early post-transplant HvG declines. Some GvH clones appeared in ileal mucosa or blood before recipient bone marrow.

This receptor was identified in a human donor who was the organ donor for an intestinal transplant. Here the sequenced sample was unstimulated CD4+ T cells sorted from spleen or lymph node cells, taken before transplant. This chain connects TRBV5-1 to TRBJ1-2; D uncertain. DNA of the CDR3: TGCGCCAGCAGCCTGGGTGACAACGCCCATAACGGCTACACCTTC. This encodes CASSLGDNAHNGYTF.